This T cell receptor (beta chain) was captured by sequencing in a study of T cell clusters in autoimmune cytopenias (dated by TCRdb to about 2019). Describing the broader study: Healthy donor controls had a mean age of almost 57 years and a median age of roughly 64 years, with about 50% of the roughly 40 female. A median TRB sequencing depth of roughly 47,000 reads per sample was reached, and a median of roughly 2,500 distinct TRB clonotypes per sample was obtained. TRB and IGH repertoires from peripheral blood were sequenced in autoimmune cytopenia patients at active disease and during treatment follow-up, with healthy, CLL and autoimmune hepatitis controls included alongside. The study was designed to test whether a disease-specific immune repertoire signature usable as a blood-based biomarker is carried by autoimmune cytopenia patients. For primary cytopenia, 25 age-matched healthy donors were used as controls, and for secondary cytopenia, 14 to 15 age-matched CLL patients were used as controls. Autoimmune hepatitis repertoires were compared with those of approximately 25 age- and sex-matched healthy donors.

For each sample, TRB amplification used 200 to 250 ng of peripheral blood genomic DNA, equal to approximately 37,500 genome equivalents. No count is recorded, but by frequency this clonotype is medium-sized (0.01 to 0.1%). The specificity of this receptor is unknown. The CDR3 covers 15 residues, taking in both the cysteine and the phenylalanine. DNA is not on record. CDR1 and CDR2 (MNHEY, SMNVEV) derive from the germline V gene (reference sequence). To amplify TRB rearrangements, a touch-down multiplex PCR protocol was run with the TRB-A and TRB-B primer pools combined in a single tube. Illumina adapters and sample indices were added to the amplicons through two consecutive PCR reactions performed with Phusion HS II polymerase. The amplicons were purified from gel with the NucleoSpin Gel and PCR Clean-up kit, after which the amplicons were quantified by Qubit and checked for quality on an Agilent 2100 Bioanalyzer. Sequencing of the libraries was performed on an Illumina MiSeq with 600-cycle, single-indexed, paired-end runs. The published analysis was carried out like this. Alignment and assembly of TRB reads were performed with MiXCR version 2.1.12 and the default MiXCR reference library. A clone was defined by each unique CDR3 nucleotide sequence, and analysis was restricted to productive sequences with at least two reads. Alpha-parameterized diversity profiles (alpha 0 to 5), including the Shannon (alpha 1) and Simpson (alpha 2) indices, were computed with an R script to assess repertoire diversity. Combinatorial TRB VJ usage was computed with the tcR package and compared between cohorts by principal component analysis with ade4. GLIPH clustering of TCRbeta CDR3s was carried out on cohort pairs matched by age and read depth, and cluster frequencies were compared by Wilcoxon test. Once TCRdb had reprocessed the reads, it stored one entry per CDR3 protein sequence and supplied no DNA. Clone size and V and J calls follow TCRdb, not the original study. The sample table gives 5,500 to 7,500 distinct CDR3 sequences. The ten most abundant clones make up around 4.8% of the sample.

The study at large found these results: TRB repertoire shifts, with less even repertoires observed in secondary cytopenia and CLL, were mostly attributed to lymphoma bias rather than autoimmunity. The T cell clusters were only ever defined in silico, so experimental validation of their functional role was still needed. Healthy donors showed roughly 3-fold more exclusive TRB clusters than active autoimmune hepatitis patients, consistent with an autoimmunity-wide signature. In the comparison of secondary cytopenia with CLL, no cluster-lack signature showed up, apparently because the dominant lymphoma-associated repertoire masked the signature. GLIPH suggested that primary autoimmune cytopenia patients lacked physiological T cell clusters: some 53 clusters were exclusive to healthy donors versus 17 exclusive to patients.

Another study also made use of these data, one on T cell repertoires in aging, cancer and after chemotherapy. The second study's authors report: Donors were distributed across six age groups ranging from 30 or younger to 70 or older, with at least three individuals included per group. Control TCR repertoires from healthy donors were recorded across several months to years, and re-sampling revealed clear clonal overlap. The full dataset contained several million TCR reads. Compared with age-matched healthy donors, untreated patients with hematological or solid cancers had significantly lower TCR diversity and higher clonality in blood. Declining TCR diversity with age in healthy donors was mainly explained by loss of richness; in cancer patients, loss of evenness also contributed. In both cancer cohorts, median generation probability rose over the chemotherapy interval, which suggests that the repertoire was reconstituted through rebound thymic output. It was noted by the authors that conclusions about immunological memory after chemotherapy cannot be drawn from the repertoire data. The study profiled peripheral blood TCR beta repertoires from healthy donors and cancer patients to examine immunoaging and T cell reconstitution after chemotherapy. The cohort comprised around 220 cancer patients, 94 with hematological and some 120 with solid cancers, plus 95 healthy donors as a reference group. MiXCR versions 2.12 and 3.0.5 were used to process the TRB sequences. Shannon diversity, evenness, clonality (one minus evenness), and alpha-parameterized diversity profiles from alpha 0 to 5 were included as repertoire metrics. The IGoR algorithm was used to compute generation probabilities of clones in paired pre- and post-chemotherapy samples.

The sequenced material came from peripheral blood. This sequence was found in a human donor in good health. The sequence links TRBV27 to TRBJ1-2; TCRdb's D gene call, TRBD1, goes unchecked for lack of DNA. Here the CDR3 is given as CASSPRTGAFYGYTF.